This TCR beta chain was obtained from a study of identical twins listed by TCRdb under 2016. For the study in its entirety: To test whether fetal clonotypes persist, the study used deep sequencing on TCR alpha and beta repertoires from monozygotic twins, unrelated adults of various ages, and cord blood. To rule out contamination, the twin experiments were replicated at different times with different library preparation protocols.

The V end loses 2 bases and the J end loses 4 bases, and a stretch of 15 bases separates them. The germline V gene supplies CDR1 SGHRS and CDR2 YFSETQ. The CDR3 measures 15 amino acids from cysteine to phenylalanine. Only the CDR3 DNA stays, 45 bases, in frame from base 1. Library construction relied on 5' RACE. Instrument used: Illumina HiSeq 2000. A universal primer binding site was introduced by template switching, and a unique molecular identifier was present in the final cDNA, enabling accurate counting of TCR cDNA molecules. Specific primers in the conserved constant-segment region were used to synthesize first-strand cDNA for the TCR alpha and beta chains. To control for contamination, every cDNA library was double barcoded, receiving both a SMART-Mk sample barcode and Illumina barcodes. Two successive PCR steps introduced TruSeq adapter sequences along with Illumina sample barcodes. The Illumina HiSeq platform was used with custom primers to sequence TCR alpha and beta cDNA libraries. In the paper's pipeline: MiGEC was used to process raw reads and extract unique molecular identifiers, and MiXCR was used to find CDR3 positions. Recombination models were inferred per individual with the repgenHMM and IGoR tools using an EM algorithm. Shared clonotype analysis was performed with the tcR package in R, normalizing sharing by the product of cloneset sizes. To study raw recombination without the effects of thymic and clonal selection, out-of-frame nonproductive sequences were analyzed. In TCRdb, the public reads were trimmed at Q25 with fastp and aligned with MiXCR, with productive beta chains retained. Here each entry gathers all rows of one CDR3 protein and keeps the most common genes and DNA. TCRdb, not the authors, supplied the V and J calls. Across this sample there are roughly 770,000 distinct CDR3 sequences, with 18% seen only once. Roughly 13% of the sample is in the top ten clones.

On this clonotype: There is no known antigen for this receptor. It has no much larger one-base neighbor in the sample; base qualities were not kept.

All donors were healthy Caucasians. The twin cohort consisted of three pairs of female monozygotic twins, all aged roughly 18 to 30 years. The RNA used for TCR libraries was isolated from peripheral blood mononuclear cells. What the study reported, not specific to this receptor: A weaker excess of twin sharing was found in beta out-of-frame sequences because the signal-to-noise ratio was lowered by fewer shared sequences. Abundant cord blood beta clonotypes carried fewer insertions; young adult naive repertoires showed a weaker similar trend, while memory repertoires showed none. Recombination models systematically underestimated out-of-frame TCR alpha sharing in monozygotic twins but agreed with sharing between unrelated individuals. Zero-insertion analyses could be partly confounded by invariant T cells such as MAIT and iNKT, though diverse VJ usage argued against such confounding for most clonotypes. Compared with coincidental sharing between unrelated individuals, out-of-frame TCR alpha sequences shared between twins had an excess of sequences with low generation probability. Because the same donors could not be followed over many years, the conclusions depended on cross-sectional statistical analysis.

The same sample was also studied in work on T cells expressing NK-cell markers. The second study's authors report: In sorted CD3+CD56+NKG2C+, CD3+CD56+NKG2C- and CD3+CD56-NKG2C+ T-cell subsets from eight or nine donors, TCR beta-chain repertoires were profiled. Among the eight sequenced donors, only one was HCMV-seronegative, while the other seven were HCMV-seropositive. In several experiments an anti-gammadeltaTCR antibody was added to restrict sorting to alphabetaTCR-expressing T cells. In several donors, the dominant CD3+CD56+NKG2C+ clonotypes ranked among the top 10 CD8+ clonotypes, making up 1.0-7.0% of CD8+ T cells. Those dominant clonotypes were again the most abundant among CD3+CD56-NKG2C+ cells in several donors, at roughly 25-65%. It remained unclear whether the expanded NKG2C-expressing T cell clones were specific for HCMV antigens. Randomly selected healthy volunteers, three men and five women, were used as the eight sequenced donors. To determine HCMV serostatus, a commercial ELISA kit was used to detect HCMV-specific IgG in serum. For six donors, unsorted PBMC were also used to sequence bulk peripheral blood T-cell repertoires. MIGEC was used to demultiplex reads and group reads by UMI, and MiTCR was used to assemble and quantify clonotypes. To remove erroneous sequences, TCR cDNA sequences were retained only when supported by two or more reads. The tcR package was used for downstream repertoire analysis, and clonotypes were matched across fractions by CDR3 nucleotide sequence plus V segment. VDJmatch was used to annotate antigen specificity against VDJdb, with one amino acid substitution in CDR3 permitted.

The sequence derives from a woman aged 18-30 years in good health. The sequence is built from TRBV5-1 and TRBJ1-1, and TRBD1 may be the D gene, going by 5 matching bases. Material for sequencing was PBMCs. The DNA sequence is as follows: TGCGCCAGCAGCTTTGGGCGGCCGGGGCCCACTGAAGCTTTCTTT. This translates into CASSFGRPGPTEAFF.